Listed below are T cell receptor beta chains from one sample, sequenced in a study of response to subunit inactivated influenza vaccine. MiXCR was run by TCRdb on the RT-PCR reads, yielding one entry per CDR3 protein. The table has about 570,000 distinct CDR3 sequences, approximately 11% seen once. These data were also reused for a study on T cells expressing NK-cell markers.

The specimen comprised PBMCs from blood, sampled on the day of vaccination. The receptors here all came from a man aged 50 or older who received an inactivated influenza vaccine. CDR3s include the opening cysteine and the closing phenylalanine or tryptophan. Each record gives: clone size, CDR3 length, V gene, J gene, CDR3 protein. The size of a clone is reported for some rows only, either as once, few or many, or as a class for expanded clones.

clone_size: few; cdr3_length: 12; v_call: TRBV28; j_call: TRBJ1-1; cdr3_aa: CASSAKGQGPFF
clone_size: .; cdr3_length: 16; v_call: TRBV25-1; j_call: TRBJ2-1; cdr3_aa: CASSPLLGGDYNEQFF
clone_size: few; cdr3_length: 15; v_call: TRBV12-3/TRBV12-4; j_call: TRBJ2-1; cdr3_aa: CASSPGQGRSDEQFF
clone_size: .; cdr3_length: 14; v_call: TRBV7-9; j_call: TRBJ2-5; cdr3_aa: CASSPWDNQETQYF
clone_size: many; cdr3_length: 15; v_call: TRBV5-1; j_call: TRBJ2-7; cdr3_aa: CASRNTGTGGNEQYF
clone_size: .; cdr3_length: 16; v_call: TRBV25-1; j_call: TRBJ1-3; cdr3_aa: CASSEGLGGSGNTIYF
clone_size: .; cdr3_length: 17; v_call: TRBV24-1; j_call: TRBJ2-1; cdr3_aa: CATSDFGTGTADNEQFF
clone_size: many; cdr3_length: 14; v_call: TRBV4-1; j_call: TRBJ1-2; cdr3_aa: CASSQEAQNYGYTF
clone_size: few; cdr3_length: 14; v_call: TRBV12-3/TRBV12-4; j_call: TRBJ2-7; cdr3_aa: CASSARTGVSEQYF
clone_size: .; cdr3_length: 13; v_call: TRBV5-1; j_call: TRBJ2-7; cdr3_aa: CASSEGGYYEQYF
clone_size: few; cdr3_length: 16; v_call: TRBV6-2/TRBV6-3; j_call: TRBJ1-2; cdr3_aa: CASSSFRGAYNYGYTF
clone_size: many; cdr3_length: 15; v_call: TRBV5-1; j_call: TRBJ1-5; cdr3_aa: CASSLSGDSNQPQHF
clone_size: many; cdr3_length: 15; v_call: TRBV7-2; j_call: TRBJ1-5; cdr3_aa: CASRRFDSYNQPQHF
clone_size: few; cdr3_length: 14; v_call: TRBV7-2; j_call: TRBJ2-5; cdr3_aa: CASSLTAGQETQYF
clone_size: many; cdr3_length: 15; v_call: TRBV20-1; j_call: TRBJ2-7; cdr3_aa: CSARDGAGNVYEQYF
clone_size: .; cdr3_length: 12; v_call: TRBV12-3/TRBV12-4; j_call: TRBJ2-5; cdr3_aa: CASSCNRETQYF
clone_size: .; cdr3_length: 14; v_call: TRBV12-3/TRBV12-4; j_call: TRBJ2-5; cdr3_aa: CAGSRSGRVGTQYF
clone_size: .; cdr3_length: 16; v_call: TRBV5-1; j_call: TRBJ2-2; cdr3_aa: CASSISGGGDTGELFF
clone_size: .; cdr3_length: 12; v_call: TRBV28; j_call: TRBJ1-2; cdr3_aa: CASSFKGNGYTF
clone_size: few; cdr3_length: 17; v_call: TRBV9; j_call: TRBJ2-5; cdr3_aa: CASSVAPLGGAGETQYF
clone_size: .; cdr3_length: 15; v_call: TRBV5-1; j_call: TRBJ2-5; cdr3_aa: CASSFASSGQETQYF
clone_size: .; cdr3_length: 13; v_call: TRBV7-8; j_call: TRBJ1-5; cdr3_aa: CASSLLGYQPQHF
clone_size: many; cdr3_length: 14; v_call: TRBV5-1; j_call: TRBJ2-7; cdr3_aa: CASSSGQPAVEQYF
clone_size: many; cdr3_length: 16; v_call: TRBV6-1; j_call: TRBJ2-2; cdr3_aa: CASKNGGLADTGELFF
clone_size: .; cdr3_length: 16; v_call: TRBV4-1; j_call: TRBJ1-1; cdr3_aa: CASSPGTGALNTEAFF
clone_size: .; cdr3_length: 15; v_call: TRBV7-2; j_call: TRBJ1-5; cdr3_aa: CASSLMRGSNQPQHF
clone_size: .; cdr3_length: 13; v_call: TRBV20-1; j_call: TRBJ2-7; cdr3_aa: CSASGGLPYEQYF
clone_size: .; cdr3_length: 13; v_call: TRBV27; j_call: TRBJ1-1; cdr3_aa: CASSLNWVTEAFF
clone_size: few; cdr3_length: 13; v_call: TRBV28; j_call: TRBJ2-7; cdr3_aa: CASTDALGYEQYF
clone_size: .; cdr3_length: 15; v_call: TRBV6-5; j_call: TRBJ2-2; cdr3_aa: CASSSPGRGTGELFF
clone_size: .; cdr3_length: 13; v_call: TRBV5-5; j_call: TRBJ2-4; cdr3_aa: CASSWGQDNIQYF
clone_size: few; cdr3_length: 13; v_call: TRBV29-1; j_call: TRBJ2-5; cdr3_aa: CSVGSGAQETQYF
clone_size: few; cdr3_length: 15; v_call: TRBV20-1; j_call: TRBJ2-2; cdr3_aa: CSARVVAGNTGELFF
clone_size: .; cdr3_length: 15; v_call: TRBV5-6; j_call: TRBJ2-3; cdr3_aa: CASSLRWPYTDTQYF
clone_size: .; cdr3_length: 16; v_call: TRBV5-1; j_call: TRBJ2-7; cdr3_aa: CASSRSPGAQTYEQYF
clone_size: few; cdr3_length: 12; v_call: TRBV7-7; j_call: TRBJ2-1; cdr3_aa: CAIRGANNEQFF
clone_size: .; cdr3_length: 17; v_call: TRBV5-1; j_call: .; cdr3_aa: CASSLGLAGSLYNEQYF
clone_size: .; cdr3_length: 15; v_call: TRBV3-1; j_call: TRBJ1-5; cdr3_aa: CASSQGIYSNQPQHF
clone_size: few; cdr3_length: 15; v_call: TRBV2; j_call: TRBJ2-4; cdr3_aa: CASSRTLGAKNIQYF
clone_size: few; cdr3_length: 15; v_call: TRBV3-1; j_call: TRBJ1-1; cdr3_aa: CASSQGPVLNTEAFF
clone_size: .; cdr3_length: 12; v_call: TRBV13; j_call: TRBJ2-5; cdr3_aa: CASSPGEETQYF
clone_size: .; cdr3_length: 16; v_call: TRBV10-3; j_call: TRBJ2-1; cdr3_aa: CAISESGTSGSYEQFF
clone_size: .; cdr3_length: 14; v_call: TRBV7-2; j_call: TRBJ2-1; cdr3_aa: CASSLAPQGYEQFF
clone_size: many; cdr3_length: 16; v_call: TRBV3-1; j_call: TRBJ2-3; cdr3_aa: CASSQGQVSSTDTQYF
clone_size: many; cdr3_length: 11; v_call: TRBV20-1; j_call: TRBJ2-2; cdr3_aa: CSGDGGGELFF
clone_size: few; cdr3_length: 15; v_call: TRBV20-1; j_call: TRBJ2-3; cdr3_aa: CSAKRAGRPTDTQYF
clone_size: few; cdr3_length: 13; v_call: TRBV20-1; j_call: TRBJ2-4; cdr3_aa: CSAGNLAKNIQYF
clone_size: .; cdr3_length: 14; v_call: TRBV7-2; j_call: TRBJ2-5; cdr3_aa: CASSHQTGQETQYF
clone_size: many; cdr3_length: 16; v_call: TRBV11-2; j_call: TRBJ1-2; cdr3_aa: CASSSGGQGSGYGYTF
clone_size: many; cdr3_length: 16; v_call: TRBV6-2/TRBV6-3; j_call: TRBJ1-5; cdr3_aa: CASSPQAGTGNQPQHF
clone_size: few; cdr3_length: 14; v_call: TRBV5-1; j_call: TRBJ1-1; cdr3_aa: CASRQGSRDTEAFF
clone_size: .; cdr3_length: 14; v_call: TRBV5-5; j_call: TRBJ2-4; cdr3_aa: CASSLDPGKNIQYF
clone_size: .; cdr3_length: 16; v_call: TRBV12-3/TRBV12-4; j_call: TRBJ2-1; cdr3_aa: CASRVGTLSSYNEQFF
clone_size: .; cdr3_length: 16; v_call: TRBV5-1; j_call: TRBJ2-1; cdr3_aa: CASSLAGTGFYNEQFF
clone_size: .; cdr3_length: 14; v_call: TRBV7-2; j_call: TRBJ1-6; cdr3_aa: CAISLELYNSPLHF
clone_size: few; cdr3_length: 13; v_call: TRBV7-2; j_call: TRBJ2-1; cdr3_aa: CASSPGLVEQQFF
clone_size: .; cdr3_length: 13; v_call: TRBV12-5; j_call: TRBJ2-3; cdr3_aa: CASGRLAGDTQYF